Presented here are 23 T cell receptor beta chains from one specimen sequenced in a study of CD8+CD57+ T cells in acquired aplastic anemia. TCR beta VDJ and CDR3 were profiled, and genomic DNA was the template. TCRdb fed the reads into MiXCR, producing one record per CDR3 protein. Here the sample spans 250,000 to 300,000 distinct CDR3 sequences, 56% being singletons. The sequencing input was sorted CD4+, CD8+, or CD8+CD57+ T cells (not recorded which) from PBMCs. Receptors were obtained from a human donor with severe aplastic anemia or a healthy control (not recorded which).

In its sample, this clonotype was seen a few times. In nucleotides, the CDR3 is TGTGCCAGCAGCCAAGCGGGAGGGCTCTCCTACGAGCAGTACTTC. Its protein product is CASSQAGGLSYEQYF. This chain links TRBV11-3 with TRBJ2-7; 10 positions agree with TRBD2. V lost 5 bases to trimming and J lost 0 bases; unmatched junction nucleotides: 4. Germline V lookup: CDR1 SGHNT, CDR2 YENEEA. CDR3 size: 15 residues.

The chain's CDR3 is CASSRDRTVNTEAFF. The DNA for the CDR3 is TGTGCCAGCAGCCGGGACAGGACCGTGAACACTGAAGCTTTCTTT. J is TRBJ1-1 and V is TRBV7-3; 8 bases map to TRBD1. Unmatched junction bases numbered 5, after V lost 5 bases and J lost 0 bases. Germline lookup yields CDR1 SGHTA and CDR2 FQGTGA. CDR3 length: 15 residues.

The rearrangement joins TRBV7-6 to TRBJ1-1; no firm D call. Trimming pared 3 bases from V and 3 bases from J, leaving 8 bases between. This CDR3 is built from 13 residues. The germline V gene has CDR1 SGHVS and CDR2 FNYEAQ. Written as DNA, the CDR3 is TGTGCCAGCAGCTTCGGCGAGGACACTGAAGCTTTCTTT. Its translation: CASSFGEDTEAFF.

The chain employs TRBV19 and TRBJ2-2; TRBD2 aligns across 7 bases. The CDR3 sequence is 18 residues long. Germline-derived CDR1 and CDR2 are LNHDA and SQIVND (reference sequence). Trimming removed 3 bases from V and 1 base from J; junction bases left unmatched: 11. Here the CDR3 reads CASSIREGLDWNTGELFF. The CDR3, as DNA: TGTGCCAGTAGTATTAGGGAGGGGCTAGACTGGAACACCGGGGAGCTGTTTTTT.

This chain joins TRBV7-6 and TRBJ2-3; possible D gene TRBD2, 6 bases. There are 17 residues in the CDR3. Deletions cut 0 bases from V and 0 bases from J, with 13 bases between. Germline V gene data show CDR1 as SGHVS and CDR2 as FNYEAQ. The CDR3 DNA sequence: TGTGCCAGCAGCTTAGCAAGCGGGCGTTCTAGCACAGATACGCAGTATTTT. Translated: CASSLASGRSSTDTQYF.

In its sample, this clonotype was seen many times. The chain employs TRBV7-3 and TRBJ2-7; a weak D match, TRBD2 (5 bases). Germline assignment: CDR1 SGHTA and CDR2 FQGTGA. Trimming took 7 bases from V and 0 from J, leaving 13 bases between them. The CDR3 extends over 14 amino acids. The CDR3 is CASKKEANSYEQYF. DNA for the CDR3: TGTGCCAGCAAAAAGGAGGCCAACTCCTACGAGCAGTACTTC.

Ten or more counts support this clonotype. The chain uses TRBV20-1 and TRBJ2-5; maybe TRBD2 (6 bases). CDR1 and CDR2 (germline): DFQATT, SNEGSKA (reference sequence). V was shortened by 8 bases and J by 4 bases, with 17 bases between the two germline ends. The CDR3 length is 13 residues. CDR3 in DNA: TGCAGTCCTCCCGGGGCAGCGGGAGAGACCCAGTACTTC. Its protein product is CSPPGAAGETQYF.

This chain uses TRBV7-9 with TRBJ1-6; TRBD1 matches 9 bases. The length of the CDR3 is 15 residues. Trimming took 4 bases from V and 8 from J; bases not matched to a gene: 6. Germline values: CDR1 SEHNR, CDR2 FQNEAQ (reference sequence). The DNA for the CDR3 is TGTGCCAGCAGCTCGGGGGGACAGGGTCATTCACCCCTCCACTTT. Protein sequence: CASSSGGQGHSPLHF.

The chain recombines TRBV5-5 with TRBJ1-2; no reliable D call. Germline V gene sequence: CDR1 SGHKS, CDR2 YYEKEE (reference sequence). V lost 5 bases and J lost 4, with 18 bases in between. The length of the CDR3 is 15 residues. CDR3 sequence: CASRLRDLPGYGYTF. CDR3 DNA: TGTGCCAGCAGACTGAGAGACCTCCCGGGCTATGGCTACACCTTC. The variable domain in full, with the rest retrieved from reference TRBV5-5 and TRBJ1-2, is DAGVTQSPTHLIKTRGQQVTLRCSPISGHKSVSWYQQVLGQGPQFIFQYYEKEERGRGNFPDRFSARQFPNYSSELNVNALLLGDSALYLCASRLRDLPGYGYTFGSGTRLTVV.

The chain carries TRBV7-9 and TRBJ2-7; no firm D call. Germline CDR1 SEHNR, CDR2 FQNEAQ (reference sequence). V gave up 9 bases and J gave up 3 bases, with 15 bases separating them. The CDR3 sequence is 13 residues long. The CDR3 nucleotides are TGTGCCAGTAGTATGGACGGATACTACGAGCAGTACTTC. It codes for CASSMDGYYEQYF.

V and J are TRBV2 and TRBJ1-2; the match to TRBD1 covers 8 bases. The CDR3 consists of 17 residues. The V gene end was trimmed by 9 bases and the J gene end by 7 bases; junction bases not matched to a gene: 22. Germline loops: CDR1 SNHLY, CDR2 FYNNEI. The CDR3 DNA reads as TGTGCCAGTTCCTTGAGCTGGCAGGGGGCCTCGGGTAGTGGCTACACCTTC. This sequence encodes CASSLSWQGASGSGYTF.

The gene calls are TRBV25-1 and TRBJ2-3; D unclear. Trimming left V 1 base short and J 0 bases short, with 2 bases between. The germline V gene encodes CDR1 MGHDK and CDR2 SYGVNS. The CDR3 runs 13 residues. CDR3 sequence reads: CASSELSTDTQYF. The DNA for the CDR3 is TGTGCCAGCAGTGAATTGAGCACAGATACGCAGTATTTT.

V is TRBV7-9 and J is TRBJ1-6; D remains ambiguous. This CDR3 is built from 15 residues. V dropped 5 bases and J dropped 9 bases, with 17 bases sitting between them. Germline assignment: CDR1 SEHNR and CDR2 FQNEAQ (reference sequence). CDR3 in amino acids: CASSPDGRFGSPLHF. The CDR3 coding sequence is TGTGCCAGCAGCCCCGACGGCCGGTTCGGTTCACCCCTCCACTTT.

This clonotype has ten or more counts. The gene calls are TRBV7-3 and TRBJ1-1, with D maybe TRBD1 (6 bases). The germline gives CDR1 SGHTA, CDR2 FQGTGA. The CDR3 contains 13 residues. V was cut by 4 bases and J by 1 base, with 7 bases left in between. The CDR3 region has the DNA TGTGCCAGCAGCTCAGGGGCGAACACTGAAGCTTTCTTT. Amino acid sequence: CASSSGANTEAFF.

This sequence joins TRBV24-1 and TRBJ2-2, with D unresolved. Trimming left V 3 bases short and J 4 bases short, with 11 bases between. This CDR3 has 15 amino acids. Germline lookup yields CDR1 KGHDR and CDR2 SFDVKD. CDR3 protein: CATSDAYKSTGELFF. CDR3 nucleotide sequence: TGTGCCACCAGTGATGCCTACAAGAGCACCGGGGAGCTGTTTTTT.

This sequence joins TRBV2 and TRBJ1-6, with 7 bases that match TRBD1. The CDR3 covers 15 residues. V gave up 3 bases and J gave up 7 bases; unmatched junction bases: 6. Germline V gene data show CDR1 as SNHLY and CDR2 as FYNNEI. In DNA, the CDR3 is TGTGCCAGCAGTGAGGAGCAGGGGGTCAATTCACCCCTCCACTTT. Translated, it gives CASSEEQGVNSPLHF. Variable domain in full (rest from reference TRBV2 and TRBJ1-6): EPEVTQTPSHQVTQMGQEVILRCVPISNHLYFYWYRQILGQKVEFLVSFYNNEISEKSEIFDDQFSVERPDGSNFTLKIRSTKLEDSAMYFCASSEEQGVNSPLHFGNGTRLTVT.

V is TRBV11-2 and J is TRBJ1-1; D is uncertain. The CDR3 runs 13 residues. Per the germline V gene, CDR1 is SGHAT and CDR2 is FQNNGV. V was cut by 5 bases and J by 10 bases, with 17 bases left in between. The CDR3 sequence: CASSAIGIPGAFF. In DNA form, the CDR3 reads TGTGCCAGCAGCGCTATCGGGATCCCTGGAGCTTTCTTT. Full variable domain (remainder filled in from reference TRBV11-2 and TRBJ1-1): EAGVAQSPRYKIIEKRQSVAFWCNPISGHATLYWYQQILGQGPKLLIQFQNNGVVDDSQLPKDRFSAERLKGVDSTLKIQPAKLEDSAVYLCASSAIGIPGAFFGQGTRLTVV.

The genes are TRBV20-1 and TRBJ2-7, with D possibly TRBD2 on 5 matching bases. The V gene's germline CDR1 is DFQATT and CDR2 SNEGSKA (reference sequence). CDR3 size: 14 residues. V lost 0 bases and J 4 bases, leaving 13 bases between the germline ends. The CDR3 bases are TGCAGTGCTAGAGATCGTAAGCGGACTTACGAGCAGTACTTC. Residues: CSARDRKRTYEQYF.

The V call is TRBV5-6, the J call TRBJ2-6; no definite D call. CDR1 and CDR2 from the germline V gene are SGHDT and YYEEEE. The V and J ends lost 0 bases and 19 bases respectively, with 2 bases between them. This CDR3 comprises 8 residues. In nucleotides, the CDR3 is TGTGCCAGCAGCTTGGAAACTTTC. This encodes CASSLETF.

This rearrangement joins TRBV7-9 to TRBJ2-1; D may be TRBD2 (5 bases). In germline, CDR1 is SEHNR, CDR2 FQNEAQ (reference sequence). This CDR3 comprises 13 residues. Trimming took off 4 bases at V and 9 bases at J, with 13 bases between the two ends. CDR3 sequence reads: CASSSLGEGEQFF. In DNA, the CDR3 is TGTGCCAGCAGCTCGCTGGGCGAGGGTGAGCAGTTCTTC.

The genes are TRBV5-1 and TRBJ2-1, with 10 bases fitting TRBD2. Unmatched junction bases numbered 6, after V lost 4 bases and J lost 2 bases. This CDR3 comprises 16 residues. Per germline, CDR1 SGHRS and CDR2 YFSETQ. CDR3 amino acids: CASSLSGTSAYNEQFF. CDR3 in DNA: TGCGCCAGCAGCCTCTCCGGGACTAGCGCCTACAATGAGCAGTTCTTC.

This clonotype was seen many times. The chain joins TRBV27 to TRBJ1-1, with D perhaps matching TRBD1 (6 bases). The CDR3 runs 12 residues. Germline-derived CDR1 and CDR2 are MNHEY and SMNVEV (reference sequence). Trimming took 6 bases from V and 4 from J, leaving 9 bases between them. The CDR3 DNA is TGTGCCAGCAGCACAGGGCCCACTGAAGCTTTCTTT. This sequence encodes CASSTGPTEAFF.

This clonotype has a count of ten or more. The CDR3 loop reads CASSQGTGESYEQYF. CDR3 in DNA: TGTGCCAGCAGCCAAGGGACAGGGGAGTCCTACGAGCAGTACTTC. The gene calls are TRBV4-2 and TRBJ2-7; 9 bases match TRBD1. The CDR3 sequence is 15 residues long. The germline V gene encodes CDR1 LGHNA and CDR2 YNFKEQ. J was trimmed by 1 base and V by 1 base; bases with no gene match: 2.